A selection of T cell receptor beta chains follows, all from one sample in a study of control samples from healthy donors and cancer patients. The repertoire was sequenced with immunoSEQ multiplex PCR; TCRdb's copy has only in-frame clones and lacks some. Of roughly 68,000 clones listed, approximately 86% are singletons. Sequencing was performed on blood. The receptors were sampled from a man aged 55 to 70 in good health. CDR3s include the opening cysteine and the closing phenylalanine or tryptophan. A D gene is named only where the DNA matches it firmly. Size values are once, few and many counts, or a class for expanded clones, and some rows have none.

CDR3 DNA: TGTGCCAGCACCTACTTGATCAACACAGATACGCAGTATTTT
CDR3 protein: CASTYLINTDTQYF
V gene: TRBV7-2
J gene: TRBJ2-3
D gene: NA
clone size: NA

CDR3 DNA: TGCAGCGTTGAAGATTGGGGGACCTCCGGGAGCGCAGATACGCAGTATTTT
CDR3 protein: CSVEDWGTSGSADTQYF
V gene: TRBV29-1
J gene: TRBJ2-3
D gene: NA
clone size: once

CDR3 DNA: TGTGCCACCAGTGACAGGGCAAATGAGCAGTTCTTC
CDR3 protein: CATSDRANEQFF
V gene: TRBV24-1
J gene: TRBJ2-1
D gene: NA
clone size: NA

CDR3 DNA: TGTGCCAGCAGTCCTTTAGCGGATGGTTCAGATACGCAGTATTTT
CDR3 protein: CASSPLADGSDTQYF
V gene: TRBV27
J gene: TRBJ2-3
D gene: NA
clone size: NA

CDR3 DNA: TGTGCCAGCAGTAGGACTAGCGGGAGCCCCCGGGGGACAGATACGCAGTATTTT
CDR3 protein: CASSRTSGSPRGTDTQYF
V gene: TRBV25-1
J gene: TRBJ2-3
D gene: TRBD2
clone size: NA

CDR3 DNA: TGTGCCAGCAGCCGGCACGGGGCTAGCGGGAGGAGGCAAGAGACCCAGTACTTC
CDR3 protein: CASSRHGASGRRQETQYF
V gene: TRBV7-9
J gene: TRBJ2-5
D gene: TRBD2
clone size: NA

CDR3 DNA: TGTGCCAGCAGCGCTAGACAGGGTTTGAACTATGGCTACACCTTC
CDR3 protein: CASSARQGLNYGYTF
V gene: TRBV9
J gene: TRBJ1-2
D gene: TRBD1
clone size: few

CDR3 DNA: TGTGCCAGCAGTTTATTGGGGATAGAGCAGCCCCAGCATTTT
CDR3 protein: CASSLLGIEQPQHF
V gene: TRBV28
J gene: TRBJ1-5
D gene: NA
clone size: few

CDR3 DNA: TGTGCCAGTAGTATAGCCGGACTAGCGTGGGACAATGAGCAGTTCTTC
CDR3 protein: CASSIAGLAWDNEQFF
V gene: TRBV19
J gene: TRBJ2-1
D gene: TRBD2
clone size: NA

CDR3 DNA: TGTGCCAGCAGCCAAGGCGCGGGAGCGAAAGGAGAGACCCAGTACTTC
CDR3 protein: CASSQGAGAKGETQYF
V gene: TRBV14
J gene: TRBJ2-5
D gene: TRBD2
clone size: few

CDR3 DNA: TGTGCCAGCAGCTTCCTATCCGGGTACGAGCAGTACTTC
CDR3 protein: CASSFLSGYEQYF
V gene: TRBV5-6
J gene: TRBJ2-7
D gene: NA
clone size: NA

CDR3 DNA: TGCAGCGCCGAGCTGACTAGTACTTCCTACAATGAGCAGTTCTTC
CDR3 protein: CSAELTSTSYNEQFF
V gene: TRBV29-1
J gene: TRBJ2-1
D gene: NA
clone size: once

CDR3 DNA: TGTGCCAGCAGCTCCAACTGGGACGCTACCTACGAGCAGTACTTC
CDR3 protein: CASSSNWDATYEQYF
V gene: TRBV5-8
J gene: TRBJ2-7
D gene: NA
clone size: NA

CDR3 DNA: TGTGCCAGCAGCGTGGGGGGAAGGACAGGGGACTATGGCTACACCTTC
CDR3 protein: CASSVGGRTGDYGYTF
V gene: TRBV9
J gene: TRBJ1-2
D gene: TRBD1
clone size: NA

CDR3 DNA: TGTGCCAGCAGCGTAGATGGACAGGGTCGTAGTGGCTACACCTTC
CDR3 protein: CASSVDGQGRSGYTF
V gene: TRBV9
J gene: TRBJ1-2
D gene: TRBD1
clone size: NA

CDR3 DNA: TGTGCCGGGGGCGTCGAGGACAGGCCCGCCTACGAGCAGTACTTC
CDR3 protein: CAGGVEDRPAYEQYF
V gene: TRBV6-5
J gene: TRBJ2-7
D gene: TRBD1
clone size: once

CDR3 DNA: TGTGCCAGCAGCGGAATTTACAATGAGCAGTTCTTC
CDR3 protein: CASSGIYNEQFF
V gene: TRBV9
J gene: TRBJ2-1
D gene: NA
clone size: once

CDR3 DNA: TGTGCCAGTAGTATGTGGGGAAGGGGTCGTGGGGAGCAGTACTTC
CDR3 protein: CASSMWGRGRGEQYF
V gene: TRBV19
J gene: TRBJ2-7
D gene: NA
clone size: few

CDR3 DNA: TGTGCCAGCTCACCGGGTAGGGAGGGTCAGCCCCAGCATTTT
CDR3 protein: CASSPGREGQPQHF
V gene: TRBV18
J gene: TRBJ1-5
D gene: NA
clone size: NA